A single T cell receptor beta chain is shown here with its context. Antigen: not known. Additional DNA sequences in this sample encode the identical CDR3. Investigators isolated RNA and reverse transcribed it into cDNA to act as the sequencing template. The protocol was immunoSEQ multiplex PCR, while the TCRdb copy is restricted to in-frame clones and leaves out a portion. The data contain roughly 200,000 clones, more than 50% of them seen just once; the ten biggest clones take up around 5.1%. The data derive from a study of CD8+ T cells in alopecia areata. Study results and limitations: Alopecia totalis/universalis scalp especially showed more expanded CD8+ clones than normal scalp.

Between the trimmed V and J ends, which lost 1 base and 2 bases, there was a span of 9 bases. This CDR3 is 15 amino acids long. Germline assignment: CDR1 LNHNV and CDR2 YYDKDF (reference sequence). Sorting separated CD4+ and CD8+ T cells out of PBMCs. The TCR originated in a human donor in good health. This chain uses TRBV15 with TRBJ1-5; D may be TRBD1 (5 bases). The specimen was CD8+ T cells sorted from blood. The CDR3 DNA sequence: TGTGCCACCAGCAGAGGGGGGGGTGGCAATCAGCCCCAGCATTTT. Its protein is CATSRGGGGNQPQHF.